The T cell receptor (beta chain) under discussion was sequenced for a study of T cell repertoires in cytomegalovirus infection (dated 2019 in TCRdb). For context, the study as a whole: Recently identified HLA-C-restricted CMV epitopes, whose presentation resists viral immunomodulation, were targeted by peptide stimulations together with well-studied HLA-B-restricted epitopes. Donor HLA type was relevant to the analysis, because carriage of CMV infection together with the matching HLA type was indicated by public TCR beta signatures. Paper-wide results and their limitations: In the ex vivo response, HLA-C-restricted CMV-specific TCR beta clonotypes were dominant, and in two of eight donors the single most frequent clonotype came from this HLA-C-restricted group. Carriers of CMV infection plus the relevant HLA type were discriminated by the cumulative frequency of public TCR beta family members in the study cohort and in an independent roughly 340-donor cohort.

This clonotype appeared a few times. Its antigen is currently not known. No base-level quality is on record; no much larger clone is a single base apart. Taken with the paper, the label for treatment or condition translates to: in vitro stimulation with specific CMV peptide epitopes to enrich CMV-specific T cells. The data were produced on an Illumina HiSeq 1500. TCRdb applied fastp at Q25 and MiXCR to the public reads, then kept only in-frame beta chains. Every CDR3 protein is listed once, alongside the most common genes and DNA of its rows. This sample gives about 85,000 distinct CDR3 sequences in total; about half of them show up just once. In total, the top ten clones hold 85% to 95% of the sample. The trim is 2 bases for V and 6 bases for J, with a gap of 10 bases between the germline ends. Taken from cysteine to phenylalanine, the CDR3 has 13 residues. Kept here is only the CDR3 DNA, which spans 39 bases and is read in frame from base 1. The germline V gene encodes CDR1 SGHAT and CDR2 FQNNGV.

Material: CD8+ T cells from cultured PBMCs, obtained from culture after CMV antigen stimulation. This TCR was sampled from a human donor in good health (CMV status not recorded). Some clones in this sample may be carry-over from other donors' samples. Recombination linked TRBV11-2 to TRBJ1-2, with the identity of the D gene unclear. The CDR3 reads CASSLSVSDGYTF. The DNA sequence is given as TGTGCCAGCAGCTTAAGTGTATCGGATGGCTACACCTTC.